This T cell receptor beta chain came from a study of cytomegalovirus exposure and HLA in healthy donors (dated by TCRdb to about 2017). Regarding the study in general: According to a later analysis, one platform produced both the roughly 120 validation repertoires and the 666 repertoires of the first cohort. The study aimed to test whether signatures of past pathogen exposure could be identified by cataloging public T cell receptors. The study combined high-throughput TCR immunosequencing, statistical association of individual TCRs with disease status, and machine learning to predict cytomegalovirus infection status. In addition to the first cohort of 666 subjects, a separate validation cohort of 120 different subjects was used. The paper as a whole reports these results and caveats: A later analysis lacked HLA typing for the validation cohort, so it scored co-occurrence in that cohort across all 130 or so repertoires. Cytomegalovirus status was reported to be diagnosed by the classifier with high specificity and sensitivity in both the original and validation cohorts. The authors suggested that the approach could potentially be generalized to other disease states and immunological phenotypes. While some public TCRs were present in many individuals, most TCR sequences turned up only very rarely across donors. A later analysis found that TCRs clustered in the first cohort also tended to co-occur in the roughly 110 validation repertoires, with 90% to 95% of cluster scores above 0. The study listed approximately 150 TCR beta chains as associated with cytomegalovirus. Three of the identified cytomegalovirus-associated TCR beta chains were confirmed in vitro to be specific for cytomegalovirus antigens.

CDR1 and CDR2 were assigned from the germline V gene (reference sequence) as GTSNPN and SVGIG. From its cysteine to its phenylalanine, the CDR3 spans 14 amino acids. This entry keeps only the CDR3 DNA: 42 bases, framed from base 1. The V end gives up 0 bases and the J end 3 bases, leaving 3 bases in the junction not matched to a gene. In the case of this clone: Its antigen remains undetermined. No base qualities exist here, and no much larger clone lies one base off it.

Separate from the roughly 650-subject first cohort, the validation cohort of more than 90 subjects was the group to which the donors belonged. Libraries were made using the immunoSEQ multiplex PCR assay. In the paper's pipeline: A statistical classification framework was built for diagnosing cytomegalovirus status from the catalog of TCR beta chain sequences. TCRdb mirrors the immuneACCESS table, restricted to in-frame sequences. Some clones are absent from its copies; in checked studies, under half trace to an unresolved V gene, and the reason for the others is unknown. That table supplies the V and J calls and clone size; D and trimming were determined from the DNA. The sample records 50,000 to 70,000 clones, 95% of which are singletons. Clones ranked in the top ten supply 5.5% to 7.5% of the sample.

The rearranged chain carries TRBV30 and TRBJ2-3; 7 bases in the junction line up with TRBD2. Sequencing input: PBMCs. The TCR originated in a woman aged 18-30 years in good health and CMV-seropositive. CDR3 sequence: CAWSVGGITDTQYF. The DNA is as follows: TGTGCCTGGAGTGTCGGGGGGATAACAGATACGCAGTATTTT.